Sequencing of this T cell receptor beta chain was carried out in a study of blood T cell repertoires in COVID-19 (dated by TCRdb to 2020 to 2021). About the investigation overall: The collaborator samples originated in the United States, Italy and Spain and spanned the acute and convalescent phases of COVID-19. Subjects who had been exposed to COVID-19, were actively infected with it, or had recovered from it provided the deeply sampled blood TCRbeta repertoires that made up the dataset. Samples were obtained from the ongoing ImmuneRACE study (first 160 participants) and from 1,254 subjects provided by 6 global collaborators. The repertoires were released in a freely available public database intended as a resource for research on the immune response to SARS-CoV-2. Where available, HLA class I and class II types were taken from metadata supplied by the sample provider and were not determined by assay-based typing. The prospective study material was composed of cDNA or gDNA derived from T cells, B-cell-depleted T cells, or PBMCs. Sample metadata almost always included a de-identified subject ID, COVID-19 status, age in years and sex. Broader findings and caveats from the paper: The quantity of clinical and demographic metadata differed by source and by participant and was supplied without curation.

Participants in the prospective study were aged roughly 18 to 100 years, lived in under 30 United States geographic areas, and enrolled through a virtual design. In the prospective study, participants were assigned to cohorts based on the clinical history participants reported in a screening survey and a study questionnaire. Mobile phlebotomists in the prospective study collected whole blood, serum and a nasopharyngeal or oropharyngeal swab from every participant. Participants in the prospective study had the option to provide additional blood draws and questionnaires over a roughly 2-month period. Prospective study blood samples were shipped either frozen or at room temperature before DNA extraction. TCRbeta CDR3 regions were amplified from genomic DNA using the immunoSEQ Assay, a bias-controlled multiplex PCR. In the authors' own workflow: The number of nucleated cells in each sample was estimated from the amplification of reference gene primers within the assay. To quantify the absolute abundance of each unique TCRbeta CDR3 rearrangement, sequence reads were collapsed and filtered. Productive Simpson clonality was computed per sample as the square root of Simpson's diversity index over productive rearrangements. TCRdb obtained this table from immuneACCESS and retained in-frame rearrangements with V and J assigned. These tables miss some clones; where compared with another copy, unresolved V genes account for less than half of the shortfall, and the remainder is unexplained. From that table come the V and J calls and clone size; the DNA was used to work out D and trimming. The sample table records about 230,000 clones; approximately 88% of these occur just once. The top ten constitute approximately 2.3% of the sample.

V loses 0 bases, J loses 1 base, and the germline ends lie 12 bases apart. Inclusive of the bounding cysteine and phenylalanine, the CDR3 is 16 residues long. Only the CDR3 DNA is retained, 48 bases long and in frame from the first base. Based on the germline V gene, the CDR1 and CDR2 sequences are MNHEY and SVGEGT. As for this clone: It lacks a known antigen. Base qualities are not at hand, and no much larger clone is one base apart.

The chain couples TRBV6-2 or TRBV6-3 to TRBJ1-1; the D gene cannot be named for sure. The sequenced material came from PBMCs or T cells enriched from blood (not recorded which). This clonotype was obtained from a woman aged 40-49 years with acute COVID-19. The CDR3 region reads CASSYSIRGPNTEAFF. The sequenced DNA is TGTGCCAGCAGTTACTCGATTCGTGGGCCGAACACTGAAGCTTTCTTT.